These 22 T cell receptor beta chains originate from one sample sequenced in a study of blood T cell repertoires in COVID-19. Using immunoSEQ multiplex PCR, the repertoire was profiled, and TCRdb retains in-frame clones only, with some absent. This repertoire shows over 120,000 clones, approximately 83% found once; its top ten account for roughly 9.2%. The sample consisted of PBMCs or T cells enriched from blood (not recorded which). The origin of the receptors is a man aged 50 or older who had recovered from COVID-19.

This chain connects TRBV18 to TRBJ1-2; D unclear. V dropped 0 bases and J dropped 4 bases, with 12 bases sitting between them. CDR3 length: 15 residues. Germline loops: CDR1 KGHSH, CDR2 LQKENI. Here the CDR3 DNA reads TGTGCCAGCTCACCACCGGAGTGGAACGCCTATGGCTACACCTTC. It translates to CASSPPEWNAYGYTF.

The V call is TRBV5-1, the J call TRBJ2-5; 11 bases fit TRBD1. Trimming cost V 0 bases and J 4 bases; bases outside gene matches: 11. The CDR3 totals 18 residues. Germline V lookup: CDR1 SGHRS, CDR2 YFSETQ. CDR3 coding DNA: TGCGCCAGCAGCTTGGCCAAAAAGGACAGGGGGCGAAGAGAGACCCAGTACTTC. This encodes CASSLAKKDRGRRETQYF.

The rearrangement links TRBV5-4 to TRBJ1-5; 9 bases fit TRBD1. V was clipped by 5 bases and J by 3 bases; unmatched bases: 6. This CDR3 is 15 amino acids long. CDR1 is SGHNT and CDR2 is YYREEE in the germline V gene (reference sequence). The CDR3 here is CASRGDRGVNQPQHF. Written as DNA, the CDR3 is TGTGCCAGCAGGGGAGACAGGGGGGTCAATCAGCCCCAGCATTTT.

The chain combines TRBV21-1 with TRBJ2-5; the D call in the table, TRBD2, was not verified against the DNA. TRBV21-1 is a pseudogene. The CDR3 has 16 residues. The CDR3 nucleotides are TGTGCCAGCGGCCCCAGTAGCGGGGGGCGCCAAGAGACCCAGTACTTC. It translates to CASGPSSGGRQETQYF.

DNA for the CDR3: TGTGCCAGCTCACCGTCCGACGGGGCTGAAGCTTTCTTT. Amino acid sequence: CASSPSDGAEAFF. The V gene is TRBV18, the J gene TRBJ1-1; D is uncertain. The CDR3 loop spans 13 amino acids. Trimming pared 3 bases from V and 6 bases from J, leaving 11 bases between. CDR1 is KGHSH and CDR2 is LQKENI in the germline V gene.

V gene TRBV11-2 combines with J gene TRBJ2-7; TRBD1 aligns across 10 bases. The CDR3 runs 17 residues. CDR1 and CDR2 (germline): SGHAT, FQNNGV. V lost 7 bases, J lost 4 bases, and 16 bases stayed unmatched. DNA for the CDR3: TGTGCCAGCACCCTAGGGGTCGGGGACAGGGGTAGATACGAGCAGTACTTC. This translates into CASTLGVGDRGRYEQYF.

CDR3: CASSIFGQGQDTQYF. The DNA for the CDR3 is TGTGCCAGTAGTATTTTTGGACAGGGGCAAGATACGCAGTATTTT. This chain joins TRBV19 and TRBJ2-3; TRBD1 matches 9 bases. Germline V gene sequence: CDR1 LNHDA, CDR2 SQIVND (reference sequence). The trim removed 3 bases at V and 5 bases at J, leaving 6 bases unmatched. The CDR3 is 15 residues long.

The rearrangement joins TRBV5-1 to TRBJ1-6; TRBD1 agrees at 8 bases. The V gene end was trimmed by 5 bases and the J gene end by 6 bases; junction bases not matched to a gene: 7. This CDR3 has 15 residues. Germline loops: CDR1 SGHRS, CDR2 YFSETQ. The CDR3 DNA is TGCGCCAGCAGTTCCGGACAGGGCCGTAATTCACCCCTCCACTTT. Protein: CASSSGQGRNSPLHF.

This chain's CDR3 is CASSRLAGNSYNEQFF. As DNA, the CDR3 is TGCGCCAGCAGCCGACTAGCGGGGAACTCCTACAATGAGCAGTTCTTC. The chain recombines TRBV5-1 with TRBJ2-1, with TRBD2 identical over 11 bases. CDR3 size: 16 residues. Trimming at V came to 4 bases and at J to 0 bases, leaving 3 bases not matched to a gene. Looked up from germline, CDR1 is SGHRS and CDR2 is YFSETQ.

The chain couples TRBV7-6 to TRBJ1-2, with D tentatively TRBD1 (6 bases). Germline CDR1 is SGHVS and CDR2 is FNYEAQ. The CDR3 contains 13 residues. The V end was cut by 5 bases, the J end by 6 bases, with 13 bases between. This CDR3 is CASSIQGNDGYTF. The CDR3 region has the DNA TGTGCCAGCAGCATACAGGGAAATGATGGCTACACCTTC.

This clone appeared a single time. The chain employs TRBV10-3 and TRBJ2-7; 9 nucleotides align to TRBD1. Per germline, CDR1 ENHRY and CDR2 SYGVKD. V trimming: 7 bases; J trimming: 2 bases; junction bases outside the gene matches: 12. This CDR3 has 16 amino acids. In DNA, the CDR3 is TGTGCCATCACTGCCCGGGTTGGGACAGGGACCTACGAGCAGTACTTC. Its translation is CAITARVGTGTYEQYF.

CDR3: CASSKRQGPEKLFF. The CDR3, as DNA: TGTGCCAGCAGTAAGAGACAGGGCCCTGAAAAACTGTTTTTT. The rearrangement joins TRBV27 to TRBJ1-4, with 7 bases that match TRBD1. The CDR3 covers 14 residues. Per germline, CDR1 MNHEY and CDR2 SMNVEV (reference sequence). Trimming cost V 5 bases and J 7 bases; bases outside gene matches: 7.

Only a few counts were recorded for this clone. The V gene is TRBV18, the J gene TRBJ1-4; D perhaps matches TRBD1 (5 bases). The CDR3 sequence is 14 residues long. The germline gives CDR1 KGHSH, CDR2 LQKENI. Between the trimmed V and J ends, which lost 11 bases and 5 bases, there was a span of 18 bases. CDR3 sequence reads: CASTGQGGNEKLFF. In DNA form, the CDR3 reads TGTGCCTCGACGGGGCAGGGAGGAAATGAAAAACTGTTTTTT.

This clone has a single count. The CDR3 DNA is TGCGCCAGCAGCAAGACAGGGAACAATCAGCCCCAGCATTTT. Translating it yields CASSKTGNNQPQHF. The chain links TRBV5-1 to TRBJ1-5, with TRBD1 matching over 7 bases. From germline, CDR1 is SGHRS and CDR2 YFSETQ. The V and J ends lost 4 bases and 3 bases, in that order; junction bases with no gene match: 4. The CDR3 is 14 amino acids. Filled out from reference TRBV5-1 and TRBJ1-5, the complete variable domain reads KAGVTQTPRYLIKTRGQQVTLSCSPISGHRSVSWYQQTPGQGLQFLFEYFSETQRNKGNFPGRFSGRQFSNSRSEMNVSTLELGDSALYLCASSKTGNNQPQHFGDGTRLSIL.

The chain is built from TRBV28 and TRBJ2-3; D ambiguous. Germline V CDR1 and CDR2: MDHEN, SYDVKM. This CDR3 region has 14 residues. Trimming stripped 2 bases from V and 3 bases from J, with 9 bases between. The CDR3 DNA is TGTGCCAGCAGTTTAACTGATAAAACAGATACGCAGTATTTT. This translates into CASSLTDKTDTQYF. The full variable domain, its missing parts supplied by reference TRBV28 and TRBJ2-3, is DVKVTQSSRYLVKRTGEKVFLECVQDMDHENMFWYRQDPGLGLRLIYFSYDVKMKEKGDIPEGYSVSREKKERFSLILESASTNQTSMYLCASSLTDKTDTQYFGPGTRLTVL.

This CDR3 is CASSRRTSGGLNEQFF. CDR3 sequence (DNA): TGTGCCAGCAGCAGACGGACTAGCGGGGGGTTAAATGAGCAGTTCTTC. The genes are TRBV9 and TRBJ2-1, with 14 bases matching TRBD2. Germline CDR1 is SGDLS and CDR2 is YYNGEE. The CDR3 runs 16 residues. Trimming cost V 4 bases and J 7 bases; bases outside gene matches: 7.

The chain links TRBV5-1 to TRBJ2-5; 8 bases align to TRBD2. The V and J ends lost 2 bases and 3 bases, in that order; junction bases with no gene match: 12. In germline, CDR1 is SGHRS, CDR2 YFSETQ. CDR3 length: 17 residues. The chain's CDR3 is CASSLPPAGLVKETQYF. The CDR3 DNA follows: TGCGCCAGCAGCTTACCCCCGGCGGGACTAGTAAAAGAGACCCAGTACTTC.

This sequence joins TRBV7-2 and TRBJ1-6; D possibly corresponds to TRBD1 (6 bases). CDR3 length equals 16 residues. V dropped 1 base and J dropped 7 bases, with 14 bases sitting between them. Germline CDR1 is SGHTA and CDR2 is FQGNSA. CDR3 loop: CASSLGSGTTNSPLHF. The DNA of the CDR3 is TGTGCCAGCAGCTTAGGTTCGGGGACAACGAATTCACCCCTCCACTTT.

This chain uses TRBV5-1 with TRBJ2-7; 10 nucleotides line up with TRBD1. V shed 4 bases, J shed 0 bases, and the junction held 10 bases outside the gene matches. Germline-derived CDR1 and CDR2 are SGHRS and YFSETQ. The CDR3 has 17 amino acids. The CDR3 loop reads CASSGNPGQGSSYEQYF. In DNA, the CDR3 is TGCGCCAGCAGCGGAAACCCGGGACAGGGGTCCTCCTACGAGCAGTACTTC.

This clone was seen just once. This chain joins TRBV28 and TRBJ1-1; maybe TRBD1 (5 bases). V was shortened by 5 bases and J by 0 bases, with 7 bases between the two germline ends. Germline loops: CDR1 MDHEN, CDR2 SYDVKM. The CDR3 runs 13 residues. The chain's CDR3 is CASSVRVNTEAFF. For the CDR3, the DNA is TGTGCCAGCAGTGTCAGGGTGAACACTGAAGCTTTCTTT.

The V and J genes are TRBV9 and TRBJ2-2; tentative D call: TRBD1 (6 bases). This CDR3 is built from 16 residues. Between the trimmed V and J ends, which lost 0 bases and 1 base, there was a span of 10 bases. Germline V gives CDR1 SGDLS, CDR2 YYNGEE. The CDR3 reads CASSVVGQKNTGELFF. In DNA, the CDR3 is TGTGCCAGCAGCGTAGTAGGACAGAAGAACACCGGGGAGCTGTTTTTT.

The chain joins TRBV10-1 to TRBJ2-5; D is unclear. The V and J ends lost 0 bases and 5 bases respectively, with 10 bases between them. The germline gives CDR1 WNHNN, CDR2 SYGVQD (reference sequence). The CDR3 is 14 amino acids. CDR3: CASSESSNSETQYF. For the CDR3, the DNA is TGCGCCAGCAGTGAGTCTAGCAACTCGGAGACCCAGTACTTC.